This T cell receptor (beta chain) comes out of a study of blood T cell repertoires in COVID-19. On the study more broadly: Samples of COVID-19 (acute and convalescent) were obtained from the United States, Italy and Spain. In each case, the material was cDNA or gDNA derived from T cells, B-cell-depleted T cells, or PBMCs.

The germline V gene has CDR1 LNHDA and CDR2 SQIVND (reference sequence). V was pared by 7 bases and J by 5 bases, with 15 bases between. The CDR3 length is 14 residues. Original processing notes: Using reference gene primer amplification, nucleated cell counts were estimated. The table came from immunoSEQ multiplex PCR; TCRdb's copy has only in-frame clones and leaves some out. D and trimming come from the DNA, and the V and J calls and clone size come from that table. Among approximately 50,000 clones listed, roughly 83% were seen once. This clone has more than one count but fewer than ten. This sequence joins TRBV19 and TRBJ1-5, with D possibly TRBD1 on 6 matching bases. This sequence was found in a human donor in a cohort sampled during active COVID-19. Source material: peripheral blood. CDR3 sequence: CASTLGQGYQPQHF. In DNA, the CDR3 is TGTGCCAGTACCCTGGGGCAGGGGTATCAGCCCCAGCATTTT.